This T cell receptor (beta chain) was identified in a study of blood T cell repertoires in COVID-19. Study-level information: The samples span acute and convalescent COVID-19 from the United States, Italy and Spain. PBMCs, B-cell-depleted T cells, or T cells provided the cDNA or gDNA that made up the material.

In the source study's methods: Reference gene primer amplification yielded estimated nucleated cell counts. TCRdb keeps only in-frame clones here, not all; method: immunoSEQ multiplex PCR. Clonal size and the V and J genes are those of that table, whereas D and trimming came from the DNA. The table lists some 48,000 clones, roughly 85% of them singletons. The CDR3 length is 16 residues. The ends lost 4 bases at V and 4 bases at J; junction bases unmatched: 10. Germline CDR1 is SNHLY and CDR2 is FYNNEI. The receptor was derived from a woman of 80 years or more with acute or convalescent COVID-19. Sequenced: peripheral blood. The chain has TRBV2 and TRBJ1-2, with TRBD1 matching over 9 bases. Written as DNA, the CDR3 is TGTGCCAGCAGTGGGGGACAGGGCGATAAGTCCTATGGCTACACCTTC. Protein product: CASSGGQGDKSYGYTF.